The 10 T cell receptor beta chains in this list originate from one sample, sequenced in a study of beta chain features in type 1 diabetes. Reverse transcription of all isolated RNA meant that expressed TCRB transcripts were sequenced. Assay: immunoSEQ multiplex PCR; the TCRdb copy retains only in-frame clones and omits some. This sample has about 130,000 clones, with about 10% found just once. Sequenced: central memory CD4+ T cells from blood. These receptors were taken from a man aged 18-30 years in good health.

This sequence joins TRBV11-1 and TRBJ2-2; D is perhaps TRBD1 (6 bases). The ends were cut back, 5 bases at V and 5 bases at J, with 9 bases in the middle. The germline V gene encodes CDR1 SGHAT and CDR2 FQDESV (reference sequence). The CDR3 sequence is 13 residues long. DNA for the CDR3: TGTGCCAGCAGCCCAGGGGAAACCGGGGAGCTGTTTTTT. This sequence encodes CASSPGETGELFF.

This clone was seen ten or more times. The rearrangement uses TRBV7-8 and TRBJ1-2; D ambiguous. Trimming shortened V by 5 bases and J by 3 bases, and 16 bases separated the two germline ends. The CDR3 is 15 amino acids. Looked up from germline, CDR1 is SGHVS and CDR2 is FQNEAQ. The DNA for the CDR3 is TGTGCCAGCAGCCCCGCCCGGAGCAACTACTATGGCTACACCTTC. Protein sequence: CASSPARSNYYGYTF.

This clone was observed a handful of times. The rearrangement joins TRBV7-2 to TRBJ1-5; no clear D gene. The germline CDR1 and CDR2 sequences are SGHTA and FQGNSA. The CDR3 consists of 14 residues. Deletions cut 1 base from V and 5 bases from J, with 9 bases between. The CDR3 here is CASSLGEGYQPQHF. The CDR3 coding sequence is TGTGCCAGCAGCTTAGGGGAGGGCTATCAGCCCCAGCATTTT. Using reference TRBV7-2 and TRBJ1-5 for the parts outside the CDR3, the full variable domain is GAGVSQSPSNKVTEKGKDVELRCDPISGHTALYWYRQSLGQGLEFLIYFQGNSAPDKSGLPSDRFSAERTGGSVSTLTIQRTQQEDSAVYLCASSLGEGYQPQHFGDGTRLSIL.

This clone has a handful of counts. This chain connects TRBV4-2 to TRBJ1-5, with 8 positions matching TRBD1. This CDR3 has 21 amino acids. V lost 0 bases, J lost 0 bases, and 16 bases stayed unmatched. Germline V gene data show CDR1 as LGHNA and CDR2 as YNFKEQ. The CDR3 sequence is CASSQDRVTPGQAYSNQPQHF. The CDR3 coding sequence is TGTGCCAGCAGCCAAGATCGCGTCACCCCGGGACAGGCCTATAGCAATCAGCCCCAGCATTTT.

V is TRBV30 and J is TRBJ2-5, with 10 bases fitting TRBD1. The end of the DNA fits TRBJ2-7 better, so the J call may be wrong. The germline V gene encodes CDR1 GTSNPN and CDR2 SVGIG (reference sequence). This CDR3 contains 13 residues. The CDR3 region has the DNA TGTGCCTGGAAGGGACAGGGGTGGGGCGAGCAGTACTTC. Its protein product is CAWKGQGWGEQYF.

The rearrangement joins TRBV4-3 to TRBJ2-1, with 8 bases aligning to TRBD2. The ends lost 0 bases at V and 15 bases at J; junction bases unmatched: 10. The germline V gene encodes CDR1 LGHNA and CDR2 YSLEER. The CDR3 consists of 14 residues. The CDR3: CASSQEGTSGEVFF. CDR3 bases: TGCGCCAGCAGCCAAGAAGGAACTAGCGGAGAAGTGTTCTTC.

This clone was seen more than once but under ten times. In DNA form, the CDR3 reads TGTGCCAGCAGCTTCCAGGGGACGGGGCACAATGAGCAGTTCTTC. Amino acid sequence: CASSFQGTGHNEQFF. The chain carries TRBV7-9 and TRBJ2-1, with D perhaps matching TRBD1 (6 bases). The CDR3 consists of 15 residues. The V end was cut by 3 bases, the J end by 5 bases, with 14 bases between. Per germline, CDR1 SEHNR and CDR2 FQNEAQ (reference sequence).

This clone was found a few times. The chain links TRBV29-1 to TRBJ1-2, with 8 nucleotides matching TRBD1. The ends lost 2 bases at V and 6 bases at J; junction bases unmatched: 5. Germline values: CDR1 SQVTM, CDR2 ANQGSEA. The CDR3 is 13 amino acids. CDR3 in DNA: TGCAGCGTTGAACAACAGGGGGGGGATGGCTACACCTTC. Protein: CSVEQQGGDGYTF.

The rearrangement uses TRBV5-6 and TRBJ2-5; 9 positions agree with TRBD1. The germline V gene encodes CDR1 SGHDT and CDR2 YYEEEE. The V segment lost 0 bases and the J segment 7 bases; nucleotides outside the gene matches: 4. This CDR3 contains 14 residues. CDR3 region: CASSLGGQGGTQYF. CDR3 bases: TGTGCCAGCAGCTTGGGGGGACAGGGCGGGACCCAGTACTTC. Full variable domain (missing parts from reference TRBV5-6 and TRBJ2-5): DAGVTQSPTHLIKTRGQQVTLRCSPKSGHDTVSWYQQALGQGPQFIFQYYEEEERQRGNFPDRFSGHQFPNYSSELNVNALLLGDSALYLCASSLGGQGGTQYFGPGTRLLVL.

The rearrangement joins TRBV6-5 to TRBJ2-7; D is possibly TRBD1 (6 bases). CDR1 MNHEY and CDR2 SVGAGI come from the germline V gene. The CDR3 sequence is 14 residues long. V gave up 4 bases and J gave up 2 bases, with 12 bases separating them. The CDR3 sequence is CASSSPTGPYEQYF. In DNA form, the CDR3 reads TGTGCCAGCAGTTCGCCGACAGGTCCCTACGAGCAGTACTTC.